This T cell receptor beta chain was obtained from a study of regulatory T cells in long-lasting Graves disease. Regarding the study as a whole: Because few samples were included, accuracy may have been lower. Preferential use of TRBV28, TRBJ1-2 and TRBJ2-5 was seen in persistent disease.

Germline CDR1 MNHNS, CDR2 SASEGT. The V gene end was trimmed by 3 bases and the J gene end by 5 bases; junction bases not matched to a gene: 8. CDR3 length equals 16 residues. Noted time point: newly diagnosed GD, antithyroid drugs for less than 3 months. RNA isolated from PBMCs was used to make the TCR library. The patients were enrolled through endocrinology in Xi'an, China. With iRepertoire HTBI primers and Arm-PCR of CDR3 regions, TCR beta libraries were built. One entry per CDR3 protein results from TCRdb running MiXCR on the multiplex PCR reads. The sample has about 560,000 distinct CDR3 sequences, approximately 16% seen once; the top ten hold about 12%. This clonotype was seen at least ten times. Its antigen remains unknown. This sample was shared with a second study, whose subject was T cells in Graves' hyperthyroidism and ophthalmopathy.

The TCR originated in a man younger than 30 with Graves disease. The material sequenced was peripheral blood mononuclear cells (PBMCs), taken at new diagnosis, from a patient treated with antithyroid drugs. This chain uses TRBV6-1 with TRBJ2-7; 12 bases are shared with TRBD2. The chain's CDR3 is CASSDFLAGGRHEQYF. CDR3 nucleotides: TGTGCCAGCAGTGATTTTCTAGCGGGAGGGCGCCACGAGCAGTACTTC.